These 32 T cell receptor beta chains were all obtained from the same sample, sequenced in a study of CD8+ T cells in alopecia areata. Treatment: oral pan-JAK inhibitor, 5-10 mg twice daily. Extracted RNA was reverse transcribed, and the resulting cDNA served as sequencing template. Clones were read by immunoSEQ multiplex PCR, and TCRdb kept only the in-frame ones, dropping some. Counted here are over 150,000 clones, around three fifths occurring once; the ten biggest clones make up over 12%. This specimen consisted of CD4+ T cells sorted from blood, obtained at week 24, from a patient treated with tofacitinib. The origin of the receptors is a human donor with alopecia areata.

About this clone: The junction departs from germline at one end; a sequencing error may be responsible. This sequence joins TRBV6-1 and TRBJ1-1; 7 bases line up with TRBD1. CDR3 length equals 16 residues. From germline, CDR1 is MNHNS and CDR2 SASEGT. CDR3 nucleotide sequence: TGTGCCAGCAGGGAAGAACAGACAGGGACGAACACTGAAGCTTTCTTT. Protein product: CASREEQTGTNTEAFF.

The table lists this clone with a few counts. The V call is TRBV29-1, the J call TRBJ1-5; D might be TRBD1 (6 bases). Germline lookup yields CDR1 SQVTM and CDR2 ANQGSEA. Trimming removed 7 bases from V and 3 bases from J, with 13 bases in between. This CDR3 comprises 13 residues. CDR3 amino acids: CSAKTGHNQPQHF. The CDR3 nucleotides are TGCAGCGCAAAGACAGGACACAATCAGCCCCAGCATTTT.

Comments on this clone: An end of the junction does not agree with germline; a read error may underlie this. J is TRBJ2-7 and V is TRBV2, with 7 bases aligning to TRBD1. The CDR3 totals 14 residues. CDR1 and CDR2 (germline): SNHLY, FYNNEI. This chain's CDR3 is CASREGQEINPRYF. In nucleotides, the CDR3 is TGTGCCAGCAGGGAAGGACAGGAGATAAACCCCCGGTACTTC. The entire variable domain, with the rest obtained from reference TRBV2 and TRBJ2-7, is as follows: EPEVTQTPSHQVTQMGQEVILRCVPISNHLYFYWYRQILGQKVEFLVSFYNNEISEKSEIFDDQFSVERPDGSNFTLKIRSTKLEDSAMYFCASREGQEINPRYFGPGTRLTVT.

This clone was counted once. The V gene is TRBV11-2, the J gene TRBJ2-7; maybe TRBD1 (6 bases). In germline, CDR1 is SGHAT, CDR2 FQNNGV. Trimming removed 1 base at V and 3 bases at J, with 10 bases between. The CDR3 spans 14 residues. The DNA for the CDR3 is TGTGCCAGCAGCTTAGCGAACAGGGACTACGAGCAGTACTTC. Translated, it gives CASSLANRDYEQYF.

This clone showed up many times. The chain links TRBV7-2 to TRBJ2-6; 11 nucleotides agree with TRBD1. Unmatched junction bases numbered 7, after V lost 4 bases and J lost 2 bases. The CDR3 extends over 18 amino acids. CDR1 and CDR2 from the germline V gene are SGHTA and FQGNSA. The CDR3 DNA reads TGTGCCAGCAGCTCCGGGACAGGGGGGTTGGCTGGGGCCAACGTCCTGACTTTC. Translation: CASSSGTGGLAGANVLTF. Full variable domain (remainder filled in from reference TRBV7-2 and TRBJ2-6): GAGVSQSPSNKVTEKGKDVELRCDPISGHTALYWYRQSLGQGLEFLIYFQGNSAPDKSGLPSDRFSAERTGGSVSTLTIQRTQQEDSAVYLCASSSGTGGLAGANVLTFGAGSRLTVL.

This chain connects TRBV29-1 to TRBJ2-3; a weak D match, TRBD1 (6 bases). Per the germline V gene, CDR1 is SQVTM and CDR2 is ANQGSEA. V shed 5 bases and J shed 0 bases, with 9 bases lying between them. The CDR3 is made up of 13 amino acids. The CDR3 bases are TGCAGCGTTCCCGACAGGAGCACAGATACGCAGTATTTT. Encoded protein: CSVPDRSTDTQYF.

The CDR3 sequence: CAISETEETQYF. CDR3 DNA: TGTGCCATCAGTGAGACTGAAGAGACCCAGTACTTC. The V gene is TRBV10-3, the J gene TRBJ2-5; no clear D. Germline values: CDR1 ENHRY, CDR2 SYGVKD. The CDR3 loop spans 12 amino acids. V lost 2 bases to trimming and J lost 3 bases, with 4 bases between them.

The V gene is TRBV6-5, the J gene TRBJ1-6; D is uncertain. With 6 bases removed from V and 7 bases from J, the gap between germline ends came to 13 bases. Germline V CDR1 and CDR2: MNHEY, SVGAGI. This CDR3 has 14 amino acids. Written as DNA, the CDR3 is TGTGCCAGCAGGAATCGAAGGGCCAATTCACCCCTCCACTTT. Its translation is CASRNRRANSPLHF.

For the CDR3, the DNA is TGTGCCAGCAGCTCGAACAGGGGCTCCTATAATTCACCCCTCCACTTT. Amino acid sequence: CASSSNRGSYNSPLHF. J is TRBJ1-6 and V is TRBV11-2, with TRBD1 identical over 7 bases. V was clipped by 4 bases and J by 0 bases; unmatched bases: 3. CDR1 is SGHAT, CDR2 FQNNGV, per germline. This CDR3 comprises 16 residues.

V gene TRBV5-6 combines with J gene TRBJ2-3; D unresolved. Trimming removed 2 bases at V and 7 bases at J, with 11 bases between. This CDR3 is 13 amino acids long. Per germline, CDR1 SGHDT and CDR2 YYEEEE. The CDR3 protein is CASSFGTEYTQYF. In nucleotides, the CDR3 is TGTGCCAGCAGCTTTGGTACAGAATATACGCAGTATTTT.

The V call is TRBV25-1, the J call TRBJ2-7; 7 positions match TRBD1. The V gene end was trimmed by 6 bases and the J gene end by 2 bases; junction bases not matched to a gene: 4. Germline values: CDR1 MGHDK, CDR2 SYGVNS. The CDR3 is 13 amino acids. The CDR3 nucleotides are TGTGCCAGCAGCATGGGACAGACCTACGAGCAGTACTTC. This codes for CASSMGQTYEQYF.

There are many counts of this clone. The rearrangement links TRBV5-6 to TRBJ2-5; D perhaps matches TRBD1 (5 bases). V lost 4 bases and J lost 5, with 12 bases in between. Looked up from germline, CDR1 is SGHDT and CDR2 is YYEEEE. The CDR3 length is 13 residues. CDR3 sequence reads: CASSPDRRETQYF. CDR3 coding DNA: TGTGCCAGCAGCCCCGACAGACGGGAGACCCAGTACTTC.

This clone occurred a few times. The rearrangement uses TRBV30 and TRBJ1-2, with 8 bases identical to TRBD1. This CDR3 has 16 amino acids. V lost 7 bases to trimming and J lost 4 bases; unmatched junction nucleotides: 17. CDR1 is GTSNPN, CDR2 SVGIG, per germline (reference sequence). The CDR3 nucleotides read TGTGCCTTTTACCGGGACAGGAGTCGAAAAGGCTATGGCTACACCTTC. It translates to CAFYRDRSRKGYGYTF.

This chain uses TRBV9 with TRBJ2-3; 7 bases match TRBD1. Germline CDR1 SGDLS, CDR2 YYNGEE. The CDR3 spans 15 residues. V was pared by 0 bases and J by 2 bases, with 3 bases of the junction left unmatched. CDR3 bases: TGTGCCAGCAGCGTAGCAGGGGGTTACACAGATACGCAGTATTTT. This encodes CASSVAGGYTDTQYF. Full variable domain (outside the CDR3, taken from reference TRBV9 and TRBJ2-3): DSGVTQTPKHLITATGQRVTLRCSPRSGDLSVYWYQQSLDQGLQFLIQYYNGEERAKGNILERFSAQQFPDLHSELNLSSLELGDSALYFCASSVAGGYTDTQYFGPGTRLTVL.

The V call is TRBV30, the J call TRBJ1-4; perhaps TRBD1 as D (6 bases). In germline, CDR1 is GTSNPN, CDR2 SVGIG (reference sequence). V was shortened by 0 bases and J by 8 bases, with 13 bases between the two germline ends. The CDR3 consists of 14 residues. The CDR3 reads CAWSVPGAREKLFF. CDR3 nucleotide sequence: TGTGCCTGGAGTGTACCGGGGGCGAGGGAAAAACTGTTTTTT.

Worth noting for this clone: This sample also contains other DNA sequences that code for the same CDR3. The chain employs TRBV30 and TRBJ1-1; D is undetermined. CDR1 and CDR2 from the germline V gene are GTSNPN and SVGIG (reference sequence). This CDR3 contains 11 residues. Trimming took 2 bases from V and 7 from J, leaving 8 bases between them. The CDR3 region is CAWSRADEAFF. The CDR3 region has the DNA TGTGCCTGGAGTAGGGCAGATGAAGCTTTCTTT. Using reference TRBV30 and TRBJ1-1 for the parts outside the CDR3, the full variable domain is SQTIHQWPATLVQPVGSPLSLECTVEGTSNPNLYWYRQAAGRGLQLLFYSVGIGQISSEVPQNLSASRPQDRQFILSSKKLLLSDSGFYLCAWSRADEAFFGQGTRLTVV.

The rearrangement links TRBV7-9 to TRBJ2-7, with D perhaps TRBD1 (6 bases). Germline CDR1 and CDR2: SEHNR and FQNEAQ (reference sequence). The CDR3 totals 18 residues. V lost 2 bases, J lost 0 bases, and 20 bases lay in between. CDR3 DNA sequence: TGTGCCAGCAGCTTAACAGGGTTGTCCGTCATGAGCTCCTACGAGCAGTACTTC. This translates into CASSLTGLSVMSSYEQYF.

This clone has just a few counts. The CDR3 protein is CASSLTPSTQYF. In DNA form, the CDR3 reads TGTGCCAGCAGCCTGACCCCCTCGACCCAGTACTTC. This chain connects TRBV2 to TRBJ2-5, with D unclear. Germline V gives CDR1 SNHLY, CDR2 FYNNEI. Trimming cost V 6 bases and J 7 bases, with 12 bases left between them. This CDR3 region has 12 residues.

For this clone: At one end the junction does not follow the germline gene, possibly because of a read error. V is TRBV7-9 and J is TRBJ2-3, with unresolved D. Germline CDR1 and CDR2: SEHNR and FQNEAQ (reference sequence). The CDR3 length is 12 residues. The CDR3 reads CASSLVEDKQYF. In nucleotides, the CDR3 is TGTGCCAGCAGCTTAGTAGAGGATAAGCAGTATTTT.

The genes are TRBV7-2 and TRBJ2-5; no reliable D call. Germline V gene data show CDR1 as SGHTA and CDR2 as FQGNSA. V was shortened by 3 bases and J by 5 bases, with 13 bases between the two germline ends. This CDR3 contains 14 residues. CDR3 in amino acids: CASSFPSIRETQYF. In DNA form, the CDR3 reads TGTGCCAGCAGCTTTCCGAGCATCCGGGAGACCCAGTACTTC.

V usage is TRBV29-1 and J usage is TRBJ2-2; D not certain. V lost 5 bases to trimming and J lost 1 base, with 11 bases between them. The CDR3 length is 14 residues. Germline-derived CDR1 and CDR2 are SQVTM and ANQGSEA. The CDR3 DNA reads TGCAGCGTTCTCGCGACGGTGAACACCGGGGAGCTGTTTTTT. Protein product: CSVLATVNTGELFF.

The J gene is TRBJ2-1, the V gene TRBV2; D not certain. Germline V gives CDR1 SNHLY, CDR2 FYNNEI. With 6 bases removed from V and 0 bases from J, the gap between germline ends came to 6 bases. The CDR3 is 13 residues long. CDR3 bases: TGTGCCAGCAGACAGTTCTCCTACAATGAGCAGTTCTTC. This gives the protein CASRQFSYNEQFF.

The J gene is TRBJ2-4, the V gene TRBV4-1; D unclear. Germline CDR1 MGHRA, CDR2 YSYEKL. The V end was cut by 1 base, the J end by 1 base, with 11 bases between. The CDR3 covers 16 residues. Written as DNA, the CDR3 is TGCGCCAGCAGCCAAGGGGATTTGGGGGCCAAAAACATTCAGTACTTC. Translating it yields CASSQGDLGAKNIQYF.

The chain recombines TRBV4-1 with TRBJ1-5; D is ambiguous. The germline gives CDR1 MGHRA, CDR2 YSYEKL. The CDR3 is 14 amino acids. V lost 4 bases to trimming and J lost 7 bases, with 14 bases between them. The CDR3 region is CASSLGRQGQPQHF. CDR3 DNA sequence: TGCGCCAGCAGCCTGGGGAGACAAGGCCAGCCCCAGCATTTT.

The rearrangement links TRBV29-1 to TRBJ1-1; no reliable D call. Germline V CDR1 and CDR2: SQVTM, ANQGSEA. The ends were cut back, 2 bases at V and 1 base at J, with 8 bases in the middle. The CDR3 covers 13 residues. In DNA, the CDR3 is TGCAGCGTTGAATTGTTAGAGAACACTGAAGCTTTCTTT. Translating it yields CSVELLENTEAFF.

V and J are TRBV6-5 and TRBJ2-7, with TRBD1 matching 9 bases. The ends lost 6 bases at V and 2 bases at J; junction bases unmatched: 5. The CDR3 is 14 amino acids. CDR1 MNHEY and CDR2 SVGAGI come from the germline V gene. CDR3 coding DNA: TGTGCCAGCAGGACCGGGACAGGGCCCTACGAGCAGTACTTC. Its protein is CASRTGTGPYEQYF.

This clone was found a few times. The chain couples TRBV15 to TRBJ2-2, with D uncertain. The germline CDR1 and CDR2 sequences are LNHNV and YYDKDF (reference sequence). The ends were cut back, 5 bases at V and 0 bases at J, with 7 bases in the middle. CDR3 length: 14 residues. As DNA, the CDR3 is TGTGCCACCAGCGGTGTCGCGAACACCGGGGAGCTGTTTTTT. Its translation: CATSGVANTGELFF.

In its sample, this clone was seen a few times. The V gene is TRBV9, the J gene TRBJ1-1; D is unresolved. Germline V gene data show CDR1 as SGDLS and CDR2 as YYNGEE. Trimming shortened V by 4 bases and J by 0 bases, and 10 bases separated the two germline ends. The CDR3 consists of 14 residues. The CDR3 nucleotides read TGTGCCAGCAGCTTCGGGTCGCTGAACACTGAAGCTTTCTTT. Translated, it gives CASSFGSLNTEAFF.

CDR3 in amino acids: CASSHPGALREQYF. The DNA for the CDR3 is TGCGCCAGCAGCCATCCTGGGGCCTTGCGGGAGCAGTACTTC. The V gene is TRBV4-1, the J gene TRBJ2-7, with a tentative D call TRBD1 (5 bases). Between the trimmed V and J ends, which lost 3 bases and 7 bases, there was a span of 16 bases. CDR3 length: 14 residues. The germline V gene has CDR1 MGHRA and CDR2 YSYEKL.

This clone showed up just once. The rearrangement uses TRBV7-9 and TRBJ2-1; 10 bases are shared with TRBD2. The trim removed 5 bases at V and 0 bases at J, leaving 4 bases unmatched. Germline V gene lookup returns CDR1 SEHNR and CDR2 FQNEAQ (reference sequence). The CDR3 is made up of 16 amino acids. CDR3 sequence: CASSTQRGGSYNEQFF. CDR3 in DNA: TGTGCCAGCAGCACCCAGCGGGGGGGCTCCTACAATGAGCAGTTCTTC.

This chain connects TRBV30 to TRBJ2-3, with a weak D call TRBD1 (5 bases). Germline CDR1 reads GTSNPN; CDR2 reads SVGIG (reference sequence). CDR3 size: 14 residues. Deletions cut 0 bases from V and 7 bases from J, with 14 bases between. CDR3 sequence reads: CAWSVFLTVNTQYF. Here the CDR3 DNA reads TGTGCCTGGAGTGTCTTCCTGACAGTGAATACGCAGTATTTT.

The chain couples TRBV29-1 to TRBJ1-2; a possible D gene is TRBD1 (5 bases). The CDR3 runs 13 residues. The germline V and J ends were trimmed by 5 bases and 8 bases, with 18 bases remaining between them. CDR1 SQVTM and CDR2 ANQGSEA come from the germline V gene. For the CDR3, the DNA is TGCAGCGTTCACCCTGGGGGGAGTCAGGGCTACACCTTC. This codes for CSVHPGGSQGYTF. Using reference TRBV29-1 and TRBJ1-2 for the parts outside the CDR3, the full variable domain is SAVISQKPSRDICQRGTSLTIQCQVDSQVTMMFWYRQQPGQSLTLIATANQGSEATYESGFVIDKFPISRPNLTFSTLTVSNMSPEDSSIYLCSVHPGGSQGYTFGSGTRLTVV.